This TCR beta chain was obtained from a study of vaccination effects on CD4 cells after COVID-19. Broader study findings: In the late period after vaccination, infection- and vaccine-induced clones contracted markedly. Common cold coronaviruses were cross-recognized by only 1 of 255 vaccine-induced clones in healthy vaccinees.

V was trimmed by 3 bases and J by 4 bases, leaving 16 bases between them. CDR3 length equals 15 residues. Germline lookup yields CDR1 WNHNN and CDR2 SYGVQD (reference sequence). The repertoire was sequenced with immunoSEQ multiplex PCR; TCRdb's copy has only in-frame clones and lacks some. The sample records some 50,000 clones, about 74% being singletons. Using viral peptide pools, the ViraFEST assay grew out antigen-specific CD4+ T cells prior to sequencing. When around 10 days of culture had elapsed, CD4+ T cells were isolated. All study participants received two doses of BNT162b2 or mRNA-1273 vaccine. Previously uninfected by SARS-CoV-2, the vaccine recipients also showed negative nucleocapsid antibodies. The researchers cultured around 2 million PBMC per well with 8 to 10 IU/ml IL-2 and roughly 9.4 ug/ml peptides. The table lists this clone with a few counts. Its antigen is unknown.

Specimen: CD4+ T cells from PBMCs cultured with HCoV-OC43 spike peptides, collected after COVID-19 vaccination. Regarding subset: HCoV-OC43 spike overlapping peptide pool stimulation. V gene TRBV10-1 combines with J gene TRBJ2-7; a weak D match, TRBD1 (6 bases). The sequence was collected from a human donor who received a COVID-19 vaccine. In DNA form, the CDR3 reads TGCGCCAGCAGTGACAAGGGGGTCCGTGAGTACGAGCAGTACTTC. Amino acid sequence: CASSDKGVREYEQYF.